A single sample is the source of the 26 T cell receptor beta chains below, sequenced in a study of T cell responses to AZD1222 COVID-19 vaccine. TCRdb's table, derived via immunoSEQ multiplex PCR, lists solely in-frame clones and lacks some. The sample lists more than 85,000 clones, about 87% seen once, with around 4.5% in the top ten. The material sequenced was peripheral blood, taken 28 days after the second AZD1222 dose. These receptors all stem from an adult who received the AZD1222 COVID-19 vaccine.

The chain's CDR3 is CASSTTTDGYSNQPQHF. In DNA form, the CDR3 reads TGTGCCAGCAGCACCACGACAGACGGTTATAGCAATCAGCCCCAGCATTTT. The V call is TRBV21-1, the J call TRBJ1-5; the DNA was not compared with TRBD1, the D call given in the table. TRBV21-1 is a recognized pseudogene. The CDR3 spans 17 residues.

In its sample, this clone was seen once. This chain links TRBV11-1 with TRBJ2-2; TRBD2 agrees at 8 bases. Germline CDR1 and CDR2: SGHAT and FQDESV (reference sequence). This CDR3 is built from 16 residues. The V and J ends lost 1 base and 8 bases, in that order; junction bases with no gene match: 9. The CDR3, as DNA: TGTGCCAGCAGCTTAGTCGGGGGGGCCCTCTCAGGGGAGCTGTTTTTT. Its protein product is CASSLVGGALSGELFF.

The chain couples TRBV5-1 to TRBJ2-1, with a weak D call TRBD1 (6 bases). V lost 4 bases, J lost 7 bases, and 24 bases lay in between. CDR3 length: 17 residues. The germline V gene encodes CDR1 SGHRS and CDR2 YFSETQ. The CDR3, as DNA: TGCGCCAGCAGCGCATTGGCCAGCATGGGGGCCGGGAATGAGCAGTTCTTC. Translating it yields CASSALASMGAGNEQFF.

The V and J genes are TRBV28 and TRBJ1-2, with no clear D. V was cut by 6 bases and J by 5 bases, with 10 bases left in between. The CDR3 runs to 12 residues. CDR1 is MDHEN, CDR2 SYDVKM, per germline. CDR3: CASSRRGYGYTF. Written as DNA, the CDR3 is TGTGCCAGCAGCCGGCGGGGTTATGGCTACACCTTC.

Worth noting for this clone: One end of the junction varies from germline; a read error may be responsible. The gene calls are TRBV25-1 and TRBJ1-3; TRBD1 agrees at 7 bases. The CDR3 length is 16 residues. Germline assignment: CDR1 MGHDK and CDR2 SYGVNS. The DNA of the CDR3 is TGTGCCAGCTTAGACTACAGGGGTCCCGCCGGAAGCACCATATATTTT. This sequence encodes CASLDYRGPAGSTIYF.

The chain is built from TRBV5-6 and TRBJ2-2, with 7 bases lining up with TRBD1. Unmatched junction bases numbered 7, after V lost 2 bases and J lost 0 bases. From germline, CDR1 is SGHDT and CDR2 YYEEEE. The CDR3 runs to 17 residues. CDR3 in amino acids: CASSLPTGVANTGELFF. CDR3 sequence (DNA): TGTGCCAGCAGCTTACCAACAGGGGTAGCGAACACCGGGGAGCTGTTTTTT.

This chain uses TRBV19 with TRBJ2-3; possibly TRBD2 for D (7 bases). V lost 7 bases, J lost 1 base, and 18 bases lay in between. Germline V gene lookup returns CDR1 LNHDA and CDR2 SQIVND (reference sequence). This CDR3 spans 16 amino acids. The CDR3 reads CASTQGRAGGTDTQYF. In DNA, the CDR3 is TGTGCCAGTACCCAAGGGAGGGCAGGGGGCACAGATACGCAGTATTTT.

This chain connects TRBV5-4 to TRBJ2-2; TRBD2 matches 7 bases. Germline CDR1 and CDR2: SGHNT and YYREEE (reference sequence). The CDR3 totals 16 residues. The J segment lost 5 bases and the V segment lost 4 bases, leaving 11 bases of the junction unmatched. The CDR3 spells CASSPVSAGPTGELFF. The CDR3, as DNA: TGTGCCAGCAGCCCGGTTTCAGCGGGACCTACCGGGGAGCTGTTTTTT.

The chain couples TRBV4-1 to TRBJ2-1, with D possibly matching TRBD1 (6 bases). The germline V and J ends were trimmed by 1 base and 6 bases, with 16 bases remaining between them. The CDR3 length is 16 residues. The germline V gene encodes CDR1 MGHRA and CDR2 YSYEKL. CDR3 sequence (DNA): TGCGCCAGCAGCCAAGTATGGGGACACCTGGGCAATGAGCAGTTCTTC. Protein: CASSQVWGHLGNEQFF.

V usage is TRBV12-3 or TRBV12-4 and J usage is TRBJ1-6; tentative D call: TRBD1 (6 bases). The CDR3 runs to 13 residues. V was cut by 7 bases and J by 7 bases, with 11 bases left in between. The CDR3, as DNA: TGTGCCAGCAAGGGGGAGGGCAATTCACCCCTCCACTTT. This sequence encodes CASKGEGNSPLHF.

V usage is TRBV29-1 and J usage is TRBJ2-1; a weak D match, TRBD1 (5 bases). This CDR3 spans 12 amino acids. Germline CDR1 reads SQVTM; CDR2 reads ANQGSEA. V shed 6 bases and J shed 1 base, with 7 bases lying between them. The CDR3 reads CSVDSSYNEQFF. The CDR3 nucleotides are TGCAGCGTCGACAGTTCCTACAATGAGCAGTTCTTC.

The rearrangement links TRBV7-9 to TRBJ1-4; the D is unclear. CDR1 is SEHNR, CDR2 FQNEAQ, per germline (reference sequence). The length of the CDR3 is 11 residues. With 6 bases removed from V and 4 bases from J, the gap between germline ends came to 3 bases. CDR3 DNA: TGTGCCAGCAGGGGTAATGAAAAACTGTTTTTT. Protein: CASRGNEKLFF.

This chain links TRBV7-9 with TRBJ2-1, with D perhaps TRBD2 (6 bases). CDR1 is SEHNR, CDR2 FQNEAQ, per germline (reference sequence). Trimming pared 4 bases from V and 10 bases from J, leaving 20 bases between. This CDR3 spans 15 amino acids. Written as DNA, the CDR3 is TGTGCCAGCAGCTCCCGAGGGGTGGGGGGTACCGAGCAGTTCTTC. It translates to CASSSRGVGGTEQFF.

Remarks on this clone: The sample holds other DNA sequences that translate to the same CDR3. The chain uses TRBV19 and TRBJ1-1; 7 bases map to TRBD1. The V and J ends lost 3 bases and 5 bases, in that order; junction bases with no gene match: 3. Germline assignment: CDR1 LNHDA and CDR2 SQIVND (reference sequence). The CDR3 runs to 13 residues. CDR3 bases: TGTGCCAGTAGTATCAGCAGGGGGACTGAAGCTTTCTTT. Residues: CASSISRGTEAFF. The full variable domain, completed using reference TRBV19 and TRBJ1-1, is DGGITQSPKYLFRKEGQNVTLSCEQNLNHDAMYWYRQDPGQGLRLIYYSQIVNDFQKGDIAEGYSVSREKKESFPLTVTSAQKNPTAFYLCASSISRGTEAFFGQGTRLTVV.

In this sample, this clone turned up a few times. This sequence joins TRBV6-2 or TRBV6-3 and TRBJ2-3; D ambiguous. The germline gives CDR1 MNHEY, CDR2 SVGEGT. The CDR3 spans 14 residues. V was clipped by 4 bases and J by 3 bases, with 11 bases between them. The CDR3 nucleotides are TGTGCCAGCAGTTCCGTAGAAACGACAGATACGCAGTATTTT. Protein product: CASSSVETTDTQYF.

The chain links TRBV3-1 (or the pseudogene TRBV3-2) to TRBJ1-1; D is possibly TRBD1 (5 bases). V lost 4 bases to trimming and J lost 3 bases, with 9 bases between them. The CDR3 sequence is 13 residues long. CDR1 and CDR2 (germline): LGHDT, YNNKEL (reference sequence). Here the CDR3 DNA reads TGTGCCAGCAGCCGACAGTGGGACACTGAAGCTTTCTTT. It specifies CASSRQWDTEAFF.

This chain connects TRBV3-1 (or the pseudogene TRBV3-2) to TRBJ2-7; D is unresolved. Looked up from germline, CDR1 is LGHDT and CDR2 is YNNKEL (reference sequence). Trimming removed 2 bases at V and 3 bases at J, with 5 bases between. This CDR3 has 12 residues. The CDR3 DNA reads as TGTGCCAGCAGCCAAAGCCTCTACGAGCAGTACTTC. It encodes CASSQSLYEQYF.

This sequence joins TRBV30 and TRBJ1-1; D remains ambiguous. The length of the CDR3 is 13 residues. Germline CDR1 is GTSNPN and CDR2 is SVGIG (reference sequence). Deletions cut 2 bases from V and 1 base from J, with 8 bases between. CDR3 protein: CAWSTQQNTEAFF. In nucleotides, the CDR3 is TGTGCCTGGAGTACCCAGCAGAACACTGAAGCTTTCTTT.

The V call is TRBV2, the J call TRBJ1-5, with 9 bases fitting TRBD1. Per the germline V gene, CDR1 is SNHLY and CDR2 is FYNNEI. This CDR3 is built from 15 residues. J gave up 3 bases and V 5 bases, and 5 bases lay outside the gene matches. CDR3 region: CASSPTGGPNQPQHF. CDR3 DNA sequence: TGTGCCAGCAGTCCTACAGGGGGCCCCAATCAGCCCCAGCATTTT.

The CDR3 loop is CASSSEYSGNTIYF. In nucleotides, the CDR3 is TGTGCCAGCAGTTCTGAGTACTCTGGAAACACCATATATTTT. The chain links TRBV6-5 to TRBJ1-3, with D unresolved. This CDR3 comprises 14 residues. V lost 4 bases, J lost 0 bases, and 7 bases lay in between. Germline assignment: CDR1 MNHEY and CDR2 SVGAGI.

This clone came up a few times. The chain carries TRBV19 and TRBJ1-2; D remains ambiguous. Germline loops: CDR1 LNHDA, CDR2 SQIVND (reference sequence). CDR3 length: 12 residues. V lost 3 bases and J lost 5, with 7 bases in between. CDR3 DNA: TGTGCCAGTAGTATTTCGGGATATGGCTACACCTTC. As protein: CASSISGYGYTF. Using reference TRBV19 and TRBJ1-2 for the parts outside the CDR3, the full variable domain is DGGITQSPKYLFRKEGQNVTLSCEQNLNHDAMYWYRQDPGQGLRLIYYSQIVNDFQKGDIAEGYSVSREKKESFPLTVTSAQKNPTAFYLCASSISGYGYTFGSGTRLTVV.

This rearrangement joins TRBV3-1 (or the pseudogene TRBV3-2) to TRBJ2-1, with D hard to call. The CDR3 runs 15 residues. V lost 4 bases and J 4 bases, leaving 14 bases between the germline ends. CDR1 is LGHDT, CDR2 YNNKEL, per germline (reference sequence). The CDR3 is CASSLANLPYNEQFF. DNA of the CDR3: TGTGCCAGCAGCCTCGCCAATTTACCTTACAATGAGCAGTTCTTC.

This chain joins TRBV7-9 and TRBJ1-3, with D possibly being TRBD1 (5 bases). V was cut by 0 bases and J by 2 bases, with 8 bases left in between. In germline, CDR1 is SEHNR, CDR2 FQNEAQ (reference sequence). CDR3 length: 15 amino acids. The CDR3 region is CASSLAGLTGNTIYF. The DNA for the CDR3 is TGTGCCAGCAGCTTAGCGGGGCTAACTGGAAACACCATATATTTT.

The chain carries TRBV19 and TRBJ1-4; 7 nucleotides line up with TRBD1. V shed 6 bases, J shed 0 bases, and the junction held 10 bases outside the gene matches. The germline gives CDR1 LNHDA, CDR2 SQIVND (reference sequence). The CDR3 spans 17 residues. The CDR3 DNA follows: TGTGCCAGTAGCCTACCGGGACAGAAGGCAACTAATGAAAAACTGTTTTTT. Amino acid sequence: CASSLPGQKATNEKLFF.

V usage is TRBV5-8 and J usage is TRBJ2-1; 9 nucleotides line up with TRBD1. Germline loops: CDR1 SGHTS, CDR2 YDEGEE. V lost 3 bases and J lost 15; bases outside the gene matches: 7. CDR3 size: 12 residues. The CDR3 DNA follows: TGTGCCAGCAGCTCCGTTCCGGGACAGGGGTTCTTC. Its protein product is CASSSVPGQGFF.

This clone was recorded a few times. This chain's CDR3 is CASSQVLDTSPLHF. In DNA, the CDR3 is TGCGCCAGCAGCCAAGTACTGGATACCTCACCCCTCCACTTT. The V gene is TRBV4-3, the J gene TRBJ1-6; D unresolved. The CDR3 covers 14 residues. CDR1 is LGHNA and CDR2 is YSLEER in the germline V gene. Trimming took 1 base from V and 10 from J, leaving 11 bases between them.